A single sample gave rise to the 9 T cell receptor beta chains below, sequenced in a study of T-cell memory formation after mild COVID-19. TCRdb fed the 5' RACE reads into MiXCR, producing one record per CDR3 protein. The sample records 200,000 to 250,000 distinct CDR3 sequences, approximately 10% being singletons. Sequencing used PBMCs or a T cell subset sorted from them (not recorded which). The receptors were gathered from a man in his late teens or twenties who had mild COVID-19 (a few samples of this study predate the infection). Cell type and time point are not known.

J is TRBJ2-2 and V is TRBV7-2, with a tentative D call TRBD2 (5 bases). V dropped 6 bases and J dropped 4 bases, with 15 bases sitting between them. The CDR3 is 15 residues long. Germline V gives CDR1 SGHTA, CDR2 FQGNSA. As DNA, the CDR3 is TGTGCCAGCAGTCCCCGGGGAGCGTTCACCGGGGAGCTGTTTTTT. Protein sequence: CASSPRGAFTGELFF.

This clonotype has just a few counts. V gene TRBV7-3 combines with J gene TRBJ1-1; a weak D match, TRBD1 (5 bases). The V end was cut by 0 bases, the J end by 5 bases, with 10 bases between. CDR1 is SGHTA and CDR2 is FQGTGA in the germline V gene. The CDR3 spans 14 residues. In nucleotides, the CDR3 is TGTGCCAGCAGCTTAACGGGGGTAGGGACTGAAGCTTTCTTT. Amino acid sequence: CASSLTGVGTEAFF.

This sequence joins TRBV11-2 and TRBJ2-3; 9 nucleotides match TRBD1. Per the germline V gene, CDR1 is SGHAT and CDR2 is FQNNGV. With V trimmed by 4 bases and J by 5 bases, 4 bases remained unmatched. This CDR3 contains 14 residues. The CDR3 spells CASSWTGAGDTQYF. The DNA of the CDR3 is TGTGCCAGCAGCTGGACAGGGGCTGGAGATACGCAGTATTTT.

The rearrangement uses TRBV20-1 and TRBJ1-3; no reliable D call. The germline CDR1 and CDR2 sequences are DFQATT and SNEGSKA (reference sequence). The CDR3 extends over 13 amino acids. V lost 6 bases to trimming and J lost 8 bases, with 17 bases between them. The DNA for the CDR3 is TGCAGTGCGCAACGACATCCGGCGGACACCATATATTTT. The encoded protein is CSAQRHPADTIYF.

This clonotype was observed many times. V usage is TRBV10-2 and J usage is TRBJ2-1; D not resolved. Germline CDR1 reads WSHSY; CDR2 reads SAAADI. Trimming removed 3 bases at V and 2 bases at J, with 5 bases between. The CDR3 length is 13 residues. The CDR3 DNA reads TGCGCCAGCAGTGAAGGGCCCTACAATGAGCAGTTCTTC. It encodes CASSEGPYNEQFF.

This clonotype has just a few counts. The CDR3 protein is CASSQWGTANTEAFF. The CDR3 DNA reads TGCGCCAGCAGCCAATGGGGGACAGCGAACACTGAAGCTTTCTTT. The J gene is TRBJ1-1, the V gene TRBV4-3; 7 bases map to TRBD1. Trimming cost V 2 bases and J 1 base; bases outside gene matches: 4. The length of the CDR3 is 15 residues. The V gene's germline CDR1 is LGHNA and CDR2 YSLEER.

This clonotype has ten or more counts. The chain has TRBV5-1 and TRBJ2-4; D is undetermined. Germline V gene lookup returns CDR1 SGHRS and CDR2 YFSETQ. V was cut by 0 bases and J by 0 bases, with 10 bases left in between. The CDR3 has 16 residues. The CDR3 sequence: CASSLASSLAKNIQYF. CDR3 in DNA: TGCGCCAGCAGCTTGGCCAGCTCCTTAGCCAAAAACATTCAGTACTTC.

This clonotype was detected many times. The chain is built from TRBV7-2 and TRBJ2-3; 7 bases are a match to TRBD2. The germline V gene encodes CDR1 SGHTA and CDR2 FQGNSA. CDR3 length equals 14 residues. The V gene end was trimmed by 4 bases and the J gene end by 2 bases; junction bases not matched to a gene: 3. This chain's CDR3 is CASSSSGYTDTQYF. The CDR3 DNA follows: TGTGCCAGCAGCTCTAGCGGATACACAGATACGCAGTATTTT.

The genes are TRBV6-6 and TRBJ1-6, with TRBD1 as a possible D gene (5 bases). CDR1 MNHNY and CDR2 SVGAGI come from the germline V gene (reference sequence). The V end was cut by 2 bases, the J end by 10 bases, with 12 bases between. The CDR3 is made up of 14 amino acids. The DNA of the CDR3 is TGTGCCAGCAGTTACGCGACAGTAAGGTCACCCCTCCACTTT. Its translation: CASSYATVRSPLHF.